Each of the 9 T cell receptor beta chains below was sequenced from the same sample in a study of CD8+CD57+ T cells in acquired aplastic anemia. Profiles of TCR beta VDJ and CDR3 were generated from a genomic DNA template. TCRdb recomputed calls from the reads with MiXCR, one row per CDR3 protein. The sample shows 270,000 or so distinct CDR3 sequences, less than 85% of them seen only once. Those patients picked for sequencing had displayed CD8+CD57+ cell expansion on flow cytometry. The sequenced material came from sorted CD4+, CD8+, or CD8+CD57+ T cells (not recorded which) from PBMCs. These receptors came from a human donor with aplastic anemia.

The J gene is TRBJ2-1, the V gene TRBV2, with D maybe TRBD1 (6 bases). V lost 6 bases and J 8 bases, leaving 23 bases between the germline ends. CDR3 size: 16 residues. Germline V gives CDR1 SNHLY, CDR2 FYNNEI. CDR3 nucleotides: TGTGCCAGCAGCCAGGGGCGCGTAAACTGTCAGGATGAGCAGTTCTTC. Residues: CASSQGRVNCQDEQFF.

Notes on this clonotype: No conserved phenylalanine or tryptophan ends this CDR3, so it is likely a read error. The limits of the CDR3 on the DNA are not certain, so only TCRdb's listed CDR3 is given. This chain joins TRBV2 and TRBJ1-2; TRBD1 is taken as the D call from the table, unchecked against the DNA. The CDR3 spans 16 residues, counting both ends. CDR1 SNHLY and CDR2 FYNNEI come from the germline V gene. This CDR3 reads CASSGVGAQLRSIFAH.

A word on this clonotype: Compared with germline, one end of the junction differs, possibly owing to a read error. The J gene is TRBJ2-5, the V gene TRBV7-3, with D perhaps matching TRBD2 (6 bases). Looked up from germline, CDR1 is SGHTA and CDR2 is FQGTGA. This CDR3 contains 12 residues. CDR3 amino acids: CAGKLAGGTEYF. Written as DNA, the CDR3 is TGTGCCGGAAAGTTAGCTGGGGGGACCGAGTACTTC.

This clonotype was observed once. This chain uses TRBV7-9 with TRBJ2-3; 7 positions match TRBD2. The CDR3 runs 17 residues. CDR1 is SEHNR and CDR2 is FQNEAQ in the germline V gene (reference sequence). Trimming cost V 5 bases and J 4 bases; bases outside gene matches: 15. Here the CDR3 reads CASSPPDGGDRSDTQYF. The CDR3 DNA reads TGTGCCAGCAGCCCACCGGATGGGGGGGATCGGTCAGATACGCAGTATTTT.

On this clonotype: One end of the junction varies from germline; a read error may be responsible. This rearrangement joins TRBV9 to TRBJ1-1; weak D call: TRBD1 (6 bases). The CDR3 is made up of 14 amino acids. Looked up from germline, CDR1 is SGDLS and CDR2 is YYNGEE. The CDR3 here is CASSVGHVDTETLF. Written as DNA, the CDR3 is TGTGCCAGCAGCGTGGGACATGTGGACACAGAAACGCTCTTT.

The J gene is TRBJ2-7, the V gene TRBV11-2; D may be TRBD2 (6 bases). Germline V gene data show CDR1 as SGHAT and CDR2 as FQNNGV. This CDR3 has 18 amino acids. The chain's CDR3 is CASSLQRGASAVSGEQFV. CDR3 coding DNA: TGTGCCAGCAGCCTACAAAGGGGCGCTAGCGCCGTTTCCGGGGAGCAGTTTGTC.

CDR3 nucleotides: TGTGCCAGCAGTGAATACGTCAGGGGTAGCGGCTACACCTATTTT. Translated: CASSEYVRGSGYTYF. V gene TRBV7-2 combines with J gene TRBJ2-3, with D perhaps assigned TRBD1 or TRBD2 (6 bases each). The V and J ends lost 6 bases and 15 bases respectively, with 28 bases between them. Per germline, CDR1 SGHTA and CDR2 FQGNSA. The CDR3 has 15 amino acids. Full variable domain (missing parts from reference TRBV7-2 and TRBJ2-3): GAGVSQSPSNKVTEKGKDVELRCDPISGHTALYWYRQSLGQGLEFLIYFQGNSAPDKSGLPSDRFSAERTGGSVSTLTIQRTQQEDSAVYLCASSEYVRGSGYTYFGPGTRLTVL.

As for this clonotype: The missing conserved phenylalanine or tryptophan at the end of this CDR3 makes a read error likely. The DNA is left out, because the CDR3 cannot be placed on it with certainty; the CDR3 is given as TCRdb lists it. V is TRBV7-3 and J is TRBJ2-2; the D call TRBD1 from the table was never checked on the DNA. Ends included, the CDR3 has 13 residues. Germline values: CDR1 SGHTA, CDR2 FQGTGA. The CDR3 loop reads CASSLYRTGEGFI.

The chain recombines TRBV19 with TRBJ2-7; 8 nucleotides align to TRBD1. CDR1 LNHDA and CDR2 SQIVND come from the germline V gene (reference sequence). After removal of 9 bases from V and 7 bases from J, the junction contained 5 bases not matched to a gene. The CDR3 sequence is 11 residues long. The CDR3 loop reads CASGQGGEQYF. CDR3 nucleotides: TGTGCCAGCGGACAGGGAGGAGAGCAGTACTTC.